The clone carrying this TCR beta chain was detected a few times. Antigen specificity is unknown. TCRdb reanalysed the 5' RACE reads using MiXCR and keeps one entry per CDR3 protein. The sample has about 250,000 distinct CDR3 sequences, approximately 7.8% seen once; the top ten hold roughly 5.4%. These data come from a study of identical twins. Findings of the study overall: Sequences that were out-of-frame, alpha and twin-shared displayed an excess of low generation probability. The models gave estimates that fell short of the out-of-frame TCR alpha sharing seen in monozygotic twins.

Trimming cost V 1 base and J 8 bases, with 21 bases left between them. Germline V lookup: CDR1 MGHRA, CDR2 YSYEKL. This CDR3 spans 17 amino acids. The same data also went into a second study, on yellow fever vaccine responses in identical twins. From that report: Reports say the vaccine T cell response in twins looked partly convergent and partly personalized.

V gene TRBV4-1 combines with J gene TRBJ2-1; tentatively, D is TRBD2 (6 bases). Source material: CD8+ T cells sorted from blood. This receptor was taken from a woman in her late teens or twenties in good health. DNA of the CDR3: TGCGCCAGCAGCCAAGTCTTACCGAGCGGCGGGGCCCATGAGCAGTTCTTC. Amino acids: CASSQVLPSGGAHEQFF.